This TCR beta chain was observed in a study of cytomegalovirus exposure and HLA in healthy donors. Study-wide context: In a previous analysis, 95 million to 130 million unique TCR beta sequences were found from roughly 200 million T cells.

Note on this clone: Other DNA sequences in this specimen translate into the identical CDR3.

PCR was performed using 60 Vbeta and 13 Jbeta primers. The protocol was immunoSEQ multiplex PCR, while the TCRdb copy is restricted to in-frame clones and leaves out a portion. The table lists roughly 180,000 clones, around 83% of them singletons. The CDR3 contains 14 residues. The germline gives CDR1 SGHRS, CDR2 YFSETQ. V dropped 0 bases and J dropped 4 bases, with 8 bases sitting between them. The sequence derives from a girl aged 2 to 10 in good health and CMV-seropositive. Sequences were obtained from PBMCs. The gene calls are TRBV5-1 and TRBJ1-3; the D gene is possibly TRBD1 (5 bases). The CDR3 is CASSLVGAGNTIYF. The CDR3 DNA follows: TGCGCCAGCAGCTTGGTAGGGGCCGGAAACACCATATATTTT.